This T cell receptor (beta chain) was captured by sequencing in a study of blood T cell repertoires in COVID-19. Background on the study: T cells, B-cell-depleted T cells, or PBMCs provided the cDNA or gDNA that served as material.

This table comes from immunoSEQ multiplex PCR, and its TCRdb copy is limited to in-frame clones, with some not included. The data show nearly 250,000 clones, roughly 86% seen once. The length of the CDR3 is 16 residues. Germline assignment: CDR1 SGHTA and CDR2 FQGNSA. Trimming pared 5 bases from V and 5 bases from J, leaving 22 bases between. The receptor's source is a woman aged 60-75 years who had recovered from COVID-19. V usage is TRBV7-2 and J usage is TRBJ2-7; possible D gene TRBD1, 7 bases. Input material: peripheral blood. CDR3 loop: CASSAHRGGGSNEQYF. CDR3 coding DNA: TGTGCCAGCAGCGCTCACCGAGGAGGGGGCTCTAACGAGCAGTACTTC.